This is a list of T cell receptor beta chains from one sample in a study of patients and donors after allogeneic stem cell transplantation. One entry per CDR3 protein, called by TCRdb with MiXCR from the RT-PCR reads. The sample shows hundreds of thousands of distinct CDR3 sequences, approximately 14% of them seen only once. Material for sequencing was blood, either unsorted or a sorted T cell fraction (not recorded which). These receptors all come from a human donor who was either an allogeneic HSCT recipient or a stem cell or donor lymphocyte infusion donor (not recorded which). It is not recorded whose cells these are; they may come from a transplant donor. Each CDR3 is given with its conserved first and last residue. The D gene is left open where the match is weak. Not all rows give a size; the values are once, few, many and, for expanded clones, a class.

d_call: -; v_call: TRBV12-3/TRBV12-4; j_call: TRBJ1-1; clone_size: -; cdr3_nt: TGTGCCAGCAGAAGCACAGGGATGCCTGAAGCTTTCTTT; cdr3_aa: CASRSTGMPEAFF
d_call: -; v_call: TRBV12-3/TRBV12-4; j_call: TRBJ2-3; clone_size: -; cdr3_nt: TGTGCCAGCAGTCCCCGGGACCTCCCACTCGGTCCGCAGTATTTT; cdr3_aa: CASSPRDLPLGPQYF
d_call: TRBD1; v_call: TRBV20-1; j_call: TRBJ2-3; clone_size: -; cdr3_nt: TGCAGTGCCCAACGGACAGGGGGCTTCTCAGATACGCAGTATTTT; cdr3_aa: CSAQRTGGFSDTQYF
d_call: -; v_call: TRBV30; j_call: TRBJ2-1; clone_size: -; cdr3_nt: TGTGCCTCCCCTCGGGTAAGGAGCTCCTACAATGAGCAGTTCTTC; cdr3_aa: CASPRVRSSYNEQFF
d_call: TRBD1; v_call: TRBV4-3; j_call: TRBJ1-4; clone_size: few; cdr3_nt: TGCGCCAGCAGCCTTGTTCCGGGACAGGGGTCGGGAAAACTGTTTTTT; cdr3_aa: CASSLVPGQGSGKLFF
d_call: -; v_call: TRBV21-1; j_call: TRBJ2-3; clone_size: -; cdr3_nt: TGTGCCAGCAGCACCCTTACGCGTCGCACAGATACGCAGTATTTT; cdr3_aa: CASSTLTRRTDTQYF
d_call: TRBD1; v_call: TRBV30; j_call: TRBJ2-1; clone_size: few; cdr3_nt: TGTGCCTGGAGTCCCGGGACAGGGACCCATGAGCAGTTCTTC; cdr3_aa: CAWSPGTGTHEQFF
d_call: -; v_call: TRBV3-1; j_call: TRBJ1-2; clone_size: -; cdr3_nt: TGTGCCAGCAGCCAAGCGGTGGGTACCTATGGCTACACCTTC; cdr3_aa: CASSQAVGTYGYTF
d_call: TRBD1; v_call: TRBV5-1; j_call: TRBJ1-1; clone_size: -; cdr3_nt: TGCGCCAGCAGCCCGGAAACAGGGGTCAAAACTGAAGCTTTCTTT; cdr3_aa: CASSPETGVKTEAFF
d_call: TRBD1; v_call: TRBV29-1; j_call: TRBJ2-7; clone_size: many; cdr3_nt: TGCAGCGTTCGAAGGCAGGGGGCGAGCGACGAGCAGTACTTC; cdr3_aa: CSVRRQGASDEQYF
d_call: TRBD1; v_call: TRBV20-1; j_call: TRBJ1-2; clone_size: -; cdr3_nt: TGCAGTGCTAGCCAGGGACAGGGGGCTAACTATGGCTACACCTTC; cdr3_aa: CSASQGQGANYGYTF
d_call: -; v_call: TRBV5-4; j_call: TRBJ2-7; clone_size: few; cdr3_nt: TGTGCCAGCGGCGCGGTGGCGGCTAGCTCCTACGAGCAGTACTTC; cdr3_aa: CASGAVAASSYEQYF
d_call: -; v_call: TRBV20-1; j_call: TRBJ1-1; clone_size: -; cdr3_nt: TGCAGTGCTACAGAGGGACGGTCTGAAGCTTTCTTT; cdr3_aa: CSATEGRSEAFF
d_call: -; v_call: TRBV20-1; j_call: TRBJ1-4; clone_size: -; cdr3_nt: TGCAGTGCTAGCCCTTTGGGGGGGAGGGAAAAACTGTTTTTT; cdr3_aa: CSASPLGGREKLFF
d_call: TRBD1; v_call: TRBV4-2; j_call: TRBJ2-1; clone_size: many; cdr3_nt: TGTGCCAGCAGCCAAGGACGCAGGACAGGGATGAATGAGCAGTTCTTC; cdr3_aa: CASSQGRRTGMNEQFF
d_call: -; v_call: TRBV5-1; j_call: TRBJ1-1; clone_size: -; cdr3_nt: TGCGCCAGCAGGGGCAGAACGGAGAACACTGAAGCTTTCTTT; cdr3_aa: CASRGRTENTEAFF
d_call: -; v_call: TRBV2; j_call: TRBJ2-1; clone_size: -; cdr3_nt: TGTGCCAGCAGTGTACGACTCCCTGGATACAATGAGCAGTTCTTC; cdr3_aa: CASSVRLPGYNEQFF
d_call: TRBD2; v_call: TRBV18; j_call: TRBJ2-3; clone_size: few; cdr3_nt: TGTGCCAGCCGAGGAGGCGGGAGGGCCGCAGATACGCAGTATTTT; cdr3_aa: CASRGGGRAADTQYF
d_call: -; v_call: TRBV15; j_call: TRBJ2-5; clone_size: few; cdr3_nt: TGTGCCACCAGCTGGTCTGGTTTGGGGTACCAAGAGACCCAGTACTTC; cdr3_aa: CATSWSGLGYQETQYF
d_call: -; v_call: TRBV5-1; j_call: TRBJ2-3; clone_size: -; cdr3_nt: TGCGCCAGCAGCTTCACAGTCACAGATACGCAGTATTTT; cdr3_aa: CASSFTVTDTQYF
d_call: -; v_call: TRBV7-8; j_call: TRBJ2-5; clone_size: few; cdr3_nt: TGTGCCAGCAGCCCATTATCCCAGATTCAAGAGACCCAGTACTTC; cdr3_aa: CASSPLSQIQETQYF
d_call: -; v_call: TRBV19; j_call: TRBJ2-1; clone_size: -; cdr3_nt: TGTGCCAGTAGTAGGTCTTTGAGGACGGATGAGCAGTTCTTC; cdr3_aa: CASSRSLRTDEQFF
d_call: TRBD2; v_call: TRBV28; j_call: TRBJ2-7; clone_size: many; cdr3_nt: TGTGCCAGCAGTAAACCGACTAGCGGGGCTTACTACGAGCAGTACTTC; cdr3_aa: CASSKPTSGAYYEQYF
d_call: TRBD2; v_call: TRBV20-1; j_call: TRBJ2-3; clone_size: -; cdr3_nt: TGCAGTGCCACTAGCGGGGAGGATAGCACAGATACGCAGTATTTT; cdr3_aa: CSATSGEDSTDTQYF
d_call: -; v_call: TRBV20-1; j_call: TRBJ2-7; clone_size: few; cdr3_nt: TGCAGTGCTGGCCCCTACGGGCAGTACTTC; cdr3_aa: CSAGPYGQYF
d_call: -; v_call: TRBV7-3; j_call: TRBJ1-1; clone_size: many; cdr3_nt: TGTGCCAGCAGCCTATCTCCAGCCATGAACACTGAAGCTTTCTTT; cdr3_aa: CASSLSPAMNTEAFF
d_call: -; v_call: TRBV9; j_call: TRBJ1-2; clone_size: few; cdr3_nt: TGTGCCAGCAGCGTAGAGGACAGAGCGAACGTCTATGGCTACACCTTC; cdr3_aa: CASSVEDRANVYGYTF
d_call: -; v_call: TRBV7-2; j_call: TRBJ1-1; clone_size: few; cdr3_nt: TGTGCCAGCAGCTTACGATCAGGGAACACTGAAGCTTTCTTT; cdr3_aa: CASSLRSGNTEAFF
d_call: -; v_call: TRBV2; j_call: TRBJ1-5; clone_size: few; cdr3_nt: TGTGCCAGCAGGCAGGAAGGGGTTCAGCCCCAGCATTTT; cdr3_aa: CASRQEGVQPQHF
d_call: -; v_call: TRBV3-1; j_call: TRBJ2-7; clone_size: many; cdr3_nt: TGTGCCAGCACCCGAGGACCGAGCTCCTACGAGCAGTACTTC; cdr3_aa: CASTRGPSSYEQYF
d_call: TRBD2; v_call: TRBV6-2/TRBV6-3; j_call: TRBJ2-1; clone_size: few; cdr3_nt: TGTGCCAGCAGTTGGGAGGGTGCCTACAATGAGCAGTTCTTC; cdr3_aa: CASSWEGAYNEQFF
d_call: TRBD2; v_call: TRBV11-2; j_call: TRBJ2-5; clone_size: -; cdr3_nt: TGTGCCAGCAGCTTAACCATCCCCTCGAGCGGGGGGGCGGAGACCCAGTACTTC; cdr3_aa: CASSLTIPSSGGAETQYF
d_call: -; v_call: TRBV11-3; j_call: TRBJ1-1; clone_size: many; cdr3_nt: TGTGCCAGCGCACGGGGGAGTAACACTGAAGCTTTCTTT; cdr3_aa: CASARGSNTEAFF
d_call: -; v_call: TRBV11-2; j_call: TRBJ2-2; clone_size: many; cdr3_nt: TGTGCCAGCACCCGAGGGGCGACCGGGGAGCTGTTTTTT; cdr3_aa: CASTRGATGELFF
d_call: TRBD2; v_call: TRBV20-1; j_call: TRBJ2-3; clone_size: many; cdr3_nt: TGCAGTGCTAGAGTCCCCCTGGGGGGAGGGCCTAGCACAGATACGCAGTATTTT; cdr3_aa: CSARVPLGGGPSTDTQYF
d_call: TRBD2; v_call: TRBV12-3/TRBV12-4; j_call: TRBJ2-7; clone_size: -; cdr3_nt: TGTGCCAGCAGAATAGCGGGAGACGTGTACGAGCAGTACTTC; cdr3_aa: CASRIAGDVYEQYF
d_call: -; v_call: TRBV6-6; j_call: TRBJ2-3; clone_size: few; cdr3_nt: TGTGCCAGCAGTCAAAGGGAGCTAACGCAGTATTTT; cdr3_aa: CASSQRELTQYF
d_call: TRBD1; v_call: TRBV7-9; j_call: TRBJ2-7; clone_size: -; cdr3_nt: TGTGCCAGCATTCCGGGACAGTCCTACGAGCAGTACTTC; cdr3_aa: CASIPGQSYEQYF
d_call: -; v_call: TRBV20-1; j_call: TRBJ2-2; clone_size: few; cdr3_nt: TGCAGTGGTAGTACTGGGACCGGGGAGCTGTTTTTT; cdr3_aa: CSGSTGTGELFF
d_call: -; v_call: TRBV7-9; j_call: TRBJ1-1; clone_size: few; cdr3_nt: TGTGCCAGCAGCCTCATCCCTGATTCACCTGGGGAAGCTTTCTTT; cdr3_aa: CASSLIPDSPGEAFF
d_call: -; v_call: TRBV28; j_call: TRBJ1-5; clone_size: many; cdr3_nt: TGTGCCAGCACTCAATCGGGGGGCCGACGGCCCCAGCATTTT; cdr3_aa: CASTQSGGRRPQHF
d_call: -; v_call: TRBV20-1; j_call: TRBJ2-1; clone_size: many; cdr3_nt: TGCAGTGCCAAACGACATTCTAGTTCCGATAAGCAGTTCTTC; cdr3_aa: CSAKRHSSSDKQFF
d_call: TRBD1; v_call: TRBV5-5; j_call: TRBJ2-1; clone_size: -; cdr3_nt: TGTGCCAGCAGCGGACGGACAGGGGGTTACAATGAGCAGTTCTTC; cdr3_aa: CASSGRTGGYNEQFF
d_call: -; v_call: TRBV12-3/TRBV12-4; j_call: TRBJ1-1; clone_size: -; cdr3_nt: TGTGCCAGCAGTTTTGACTACCCCACTGAAGCTTTCTTT; cdr3_aa: CASSFDYPTEAFF
d_call: -; v_call: TRBV20-1; j_call: TRBJ1-5; clone_size: few; cdr3_nt: TGCAGTGTTGGGGTCTCTAGCAATCAGCCCCAGCATTTT; cdr3_aa: CSVGVSSNQPQHF
d_call: -; v_call: TRBV7-2; j_call: TRBJ2-2; clone_size: many; cdr3_nt: TGTGCCAGCAGCTTACGGCCGGGCGGGGTAAACACCGGGGAGCTGTTTTTT; cdr3_aa: CASSLRPGGVNTGELFF
d_call: TRBD1; v_call: TRBV5-1; j_call: TRBJ2-7; clone_size: many; cdr3_nt: TGCGCCAGCAGCCGAGGTTCGGGACAGCCATACGAGCAGTACTTC; cdr3_aa: CASSRGSGQPYEQYF
d_call: -; v_call: TRBV6-1; j_call: TRBJ2-1; clone_size: -; cdr3_nt: TGTGCCAGCAGTGAATCGCAGGGGACGGGCTACAATGAGCAGTTCTTC; cdr3_aa: CASSESQGTGYNEQFF
d_call: TRBD2; v_call: TRBV30; j_call: TRBJ2-1; clone_size: -; cdr3_nt: TGTGCCTGGAGCGGGGGACTAGACGGGCTCAATGAGCAGTTCTTC; cdr3_aa: CAWSGGLDGLNEQFF
d_call: -; v_call: TRBV20-1; j_call: TRBJ2-3; clone_size: -; cdr3_nt: TGCAGTGCTACCCTTGGGGCCCAAGGTACGCAGTATTTT; cdr3_aa: CSATLGAQGTQYF
d_call: -; v_call: TRBV24-1; j_call: TRBJ2-2; clone_size: many; cdr3_nt: TGTGCCACCAGTGACCATACAGGGCGCGCCACCGGGGAGCTGTTTTTT; cdr3_aa: CATSDHTGRATGELFF
d_call: TRBD2; v_call: TRBV5-1; j_call: TRBJ2-3; clone_size: -; cdr3_nt: TGCGCCAGCGACACCGGGACTAGCGGGGATACGCAGTATTTT; cdr3_aa: CASDTGTSGDTQYF
d_call: -; v_call: TRBV6-5; j_call: TRBJ1-6; clone_size: few; cdr3_nt: TGTGCCAGCAGTCAGTCGACGTTCACAAATAATTCACCCCTCCACTTT; cdr3_aa: CASSQSTFTNNSPLHF
d_call: -; v_call: TRBV6-2/TRBV6-3; j_call: TRBJ2-2; clone_size: -; cdr3_nt: TGTGCCAGCAGTTCCCTAATCGACAGGCCGATCACCGGGGAGCTGTTTTTT; cdr3_aa: CASSSLIDRPITGELFF
d_call: TRBD1; v_call: TRBV20-1; j_call: TRBJ2-7; clone_size: -; cdr3_nt: TGCAGTGCTTGGAGGGGGGACAGGGAGGACTACGAGCAGTACTTC; cdr3_aa: CSAWRGDREDYEQYF
d_call: -; v_call: TRBV5-1; j_call: TRBJ2-7; clone_size: few; cdr3_nt: TGCGCCAGCAGCTCCGGACTGCACGAGCAGTACTTC; cdr3_aa: CASSSGLHEQYF
d_call: -; v_call: TRBV4-3; j_call: TRBJ2-3; clone_size: -; cdr3_nt: TGCGCCAGCAGCCAAGCGGGAATCACAGATACGCAGTATTTT; cdr3_aa: CASSQAGITDTQYF
d_call: TRBD1; v_call: TRBV27; j_call: TRBJ1-4; clone_size: many; cdr3_nt: TGTGCCAGCAGTTTCGACAGGGCCCGGGGAAAACTGTTTTTT; cdr3_aa: CASSFDRARGKLFF